This is a list of T cell receptor beta chains from one sample in a study of blood T cell repertoires in COVID-19. Method: immunoSEQ multiplex PCR; TCRdb's copy keeps in-frame clones and lacks some. The sample has around 310,000 clones, 89% seen once. Sequencing input: PBMCs or T cells enriched from blood (not recorded which). All receptors derive from a woman between 35 and 50 years old who had recovered from COVID-19. Each CDR3 is given with its conserved first and last residue. Each record gives: J gene, V gene, clone size, D gene, CDR3 DNA, CDR3 protein. A D gene is named only where the DNA matches it firmly. Clone size appears in some rows only: once, few, many, or a class for an expanded clone.

J: TRBJ2-5
V: TRBV11-2
size: NA
D: TRBD1
DNA: TGTGCCAGCAGCCAGGGGGGACAGGGGCAAGAGACCCAGTACTTC
CDR3: CASSQGGQGQETQYF

J: TRBJ2-7
V: TRBV30
size: NA
D: NA
DNA: TGTGCCTGGAGTGGGGGCCTCGGCTACGAGCAGTACTTC
CDR3: CAWSGGLGYEQYF

J: TRBJ1-4
V: TRBV30
size: NA
D: NA
DNA: TGTGCCCTAGCGTGGGCAACTAATGAAAAACTGTTTTTT
CDR3: CALAWATNEKLFF

J: TRBJ2-1
V: TRBV7-6
size: NA
D: NA
DNA: TGTGCCAGCAGTCACTCCCCATCCTACAATGAGCAGTTCTTC
CDR3: CASSHSPSYNEQFF

J: TRBJ2-3
V: TRBV27
size: NA
D: NA
DNA: TGTGCCAGCAGTCGGGCGACAGACGGGGGTTGGGATACGCAGTATTTT
CDR3: CASSRATDGGWDTQYF

J: TRBJ2-3
V: TRBV3-1/TRBV3-2
size: NA
D: TRBD2
DNA: TGTGCCAGCAGCCAAGAGGTCGTGGGACTAGGATCGGCGCAGTATTTT
CDR3: CASSQEVVGLGSAQYF

J: TRBJ1-4
V: TRBV25-1
size: many
D: TRBD1
DNA: TGTGCCAGCAGATTACAGGGGAGTAATGAAAAACTGTTTTTT
CDR3: CASRLQGSNEKLFF

J: TRBJ1-5
V: TRBV5-1
size: NA
D: NA
DNA: TGCGCCAGCAGCTTGGAAGGAGCTAGCAATCAGCCCCAGCATTTT
CDR3: CASSLEGASNQPQHF

J: TRBJ1-4
V: TRBV19
size: NA
D: TRBD1
DNA: TGTGCCAGCTCTACGACAGGGGGCTATGAAAAACTGTTTTTT
CDR3: CASSTTGGYEKLFF

J: TRBJ2-7
V: TRBV30
size: NA
D: TRBD2
DNA: TGTGCCTGGAGTGTCTGGCGGGGGTACTCCTACGAGCAGTACTTC
CDR3: CAWSVWRGYSYEQYF

J: TRBJ1-1
V: TRBV18
size: once
D: NA
DNA: TGTGCCAGCTCACCAACTATGAACACTGAAGCTTTCTTT
CDR3: CASSPTMNTEAFF

J: TRBJ1-6
V: TRBV25-1
size: NA
D: TRBD1
DNA: TGTGCCAGCAAGAGGGACAGGGAGAATTCACCCCTCCACTTT
CDR3: CASKRDRENSPLHF

J: TRBJ1-5
V: TRBV6-5
size: NA
D: TRBD1
DNA: TGTGCCAGCAGTCACCCGACAGGGGGCCAGCATTTT
CDR3: CASSHPTGGQHF

J: TRBJ2-7
V: TRBV10-3
size: NA
D: NA
DNA: TGTGCCATCAGTGATTCAACAGACCCCTACGAGCAGTACTTC
CDR3: CAISDSTDPYEQYF